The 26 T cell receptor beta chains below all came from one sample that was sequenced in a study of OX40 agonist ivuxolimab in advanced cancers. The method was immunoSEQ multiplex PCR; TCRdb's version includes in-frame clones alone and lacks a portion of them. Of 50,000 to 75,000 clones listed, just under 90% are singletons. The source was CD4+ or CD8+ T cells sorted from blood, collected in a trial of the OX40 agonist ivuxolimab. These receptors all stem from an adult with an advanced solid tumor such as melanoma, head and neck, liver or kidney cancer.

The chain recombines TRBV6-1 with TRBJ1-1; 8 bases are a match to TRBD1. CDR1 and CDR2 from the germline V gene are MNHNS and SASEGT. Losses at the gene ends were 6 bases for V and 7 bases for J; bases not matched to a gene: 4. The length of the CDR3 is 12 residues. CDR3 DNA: TGTGCCAGCAGATACAGGGGGGGTGAAGCTTTCTTT. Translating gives CASRYRGGEAFF.

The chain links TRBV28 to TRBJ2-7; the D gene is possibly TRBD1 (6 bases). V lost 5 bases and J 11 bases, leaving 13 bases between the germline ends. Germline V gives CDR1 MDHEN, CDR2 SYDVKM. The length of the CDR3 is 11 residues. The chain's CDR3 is CASSLLGGKYF. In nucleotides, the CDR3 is TGTGCCAGCAGTCTCTTAGGGGGAAAGTACTTC.

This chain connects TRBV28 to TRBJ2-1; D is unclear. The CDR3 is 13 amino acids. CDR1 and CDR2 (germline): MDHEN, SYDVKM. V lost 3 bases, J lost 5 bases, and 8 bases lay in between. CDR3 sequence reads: CASSFLNDNEQFF. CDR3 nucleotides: TGTGCCAGCAGTTTCTTAAATGACAATGAGCAGTTCTTC.

The chain's CDR3 is CASSFLAGAGGEQFF. CDR3 DNA sequence: TGCGCCAGCAGCTTTCTAGCGGGAGCCGGCGGTGAGCAGTTCTTC. The V gene is TRBV5-1, the J gene TRBJ2-1; 10 nucleotides line up with TRBD2. The ends lost 2 bases at V and 9 bases at J; junction bases unmatched: 8. Germline values: CDR1 SGHRS, CDR2 YFSETQ. CDR3 length equals 15 residues. The full variable domain, with the rest looked up from reference TRBV5-1 and TRBJ2-1, is KAGVTQTPRYLIKTRGQQVTLSCSPISGHRSVSWYQQTPGQGLQFLFEYFSETQRNKGNFPGRFSGRQFSNSRSEMNVSTLELGDSALYLCASSFLAGAGGEQFFGPGTRLTVL.

CDR3 protein: CASSPGDPYNEQFF. CDR3 DNA: TGCGCCAGCAGCCCGGGAGACCCCTACAATGAGCAGTTCTTC. The V and J genes are TRBV5-1 and TRBJ2-1; the D gene is possibly TRBD2 (6 bases). V was pared by 4 bases and J by 2 bases, with 10 bases between. The CDR3 length is 14 residues. Per the germline V gene, CDR1 is SGHRS and CDR2 is YFSETQ.

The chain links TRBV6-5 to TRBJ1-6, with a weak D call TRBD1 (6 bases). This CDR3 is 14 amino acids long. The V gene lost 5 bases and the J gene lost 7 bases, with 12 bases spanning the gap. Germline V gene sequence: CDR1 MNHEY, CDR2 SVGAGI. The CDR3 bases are TGTGCCAGCAGTACCCTAACAGGGAATTCACCCCTCCACTTT. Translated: CASSTLTGNSPLHF.

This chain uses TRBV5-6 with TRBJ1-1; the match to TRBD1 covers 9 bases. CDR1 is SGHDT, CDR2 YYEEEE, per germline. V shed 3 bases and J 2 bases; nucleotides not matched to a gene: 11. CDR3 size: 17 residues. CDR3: CASSSFVDRGSNTEAFF. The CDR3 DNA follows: TGTGCCAGCAGCTCCTTCGTTGACAGGGGGTCTAACACTGAAGCTTTCTTT.

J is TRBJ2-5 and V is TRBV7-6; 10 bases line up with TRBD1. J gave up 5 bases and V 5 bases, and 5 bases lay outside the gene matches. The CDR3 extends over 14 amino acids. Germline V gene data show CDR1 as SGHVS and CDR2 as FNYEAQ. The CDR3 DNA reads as TGTGCCAGCAGCAGACAGGGGGCGAAGGAGACCCAGTACTTC. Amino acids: CASSRQGAKETQYF.

CDR3 loop: CASSLTDTQYF. DNA of the CDR3: TGTGCCAGCAGTTTAACAGATACGCAGTATTTT. The chain links TRBV28 to TRBJ2-3; unclear D gene. CDR3 length: 11 amino acids. CDR1 MDHEN and CDR2 SYDVKM come from the germline V gene. The V gene lost 2 bases and the J gene lost 3 bases, with 0 bases spanning the gap. Filled out from reference TRBV28 and TRBJ2-3, the complete variable domain reads DVKVTQSSRYLVKRTGEKVFLECVQDMDHENMFWYRQDPGLGLRLIYFSYDVKMKEKGDIPEGYSVSREKKERFSLILESASTNQTSMYLCASSLTDTQYFGPGTRLTVL.

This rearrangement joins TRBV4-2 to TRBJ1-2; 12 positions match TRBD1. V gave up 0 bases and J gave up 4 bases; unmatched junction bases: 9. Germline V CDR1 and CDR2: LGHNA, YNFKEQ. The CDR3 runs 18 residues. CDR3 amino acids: CASSQDRGTGGLGYGYTF. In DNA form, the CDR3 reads TGTGCCAGCAGCCAAGATCGAGGGACAGGGGGCCTCGGCTATGGCTACACCTTC.

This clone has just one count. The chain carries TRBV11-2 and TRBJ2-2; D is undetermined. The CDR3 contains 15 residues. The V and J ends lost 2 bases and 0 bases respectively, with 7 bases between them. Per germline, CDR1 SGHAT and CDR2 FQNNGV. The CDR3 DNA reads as TGTGCCAGCAGCTTAACCCAGCCGAACACCGGGGAGCTGTTTTTT. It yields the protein CASSLTQPNTGELFF.

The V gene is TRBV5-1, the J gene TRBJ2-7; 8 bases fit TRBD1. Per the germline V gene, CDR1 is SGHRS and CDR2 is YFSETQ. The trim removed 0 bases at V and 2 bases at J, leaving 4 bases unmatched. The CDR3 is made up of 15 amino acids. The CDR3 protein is CASSLEGRGPYEQYF. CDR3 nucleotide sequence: TGCGCCAGCAGCTTGGAGGGCAGGGGGCCCTACGAGCAGTACTTC.

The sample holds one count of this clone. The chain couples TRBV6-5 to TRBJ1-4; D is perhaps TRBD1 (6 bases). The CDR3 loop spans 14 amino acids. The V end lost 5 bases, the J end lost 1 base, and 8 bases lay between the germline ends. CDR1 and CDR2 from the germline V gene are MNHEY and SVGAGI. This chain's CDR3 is CASSTGLTNEKLFF. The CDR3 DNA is TGTGCCAGCAGTACAGGGCTAACTAATGAAAAACTGTTTTTT.

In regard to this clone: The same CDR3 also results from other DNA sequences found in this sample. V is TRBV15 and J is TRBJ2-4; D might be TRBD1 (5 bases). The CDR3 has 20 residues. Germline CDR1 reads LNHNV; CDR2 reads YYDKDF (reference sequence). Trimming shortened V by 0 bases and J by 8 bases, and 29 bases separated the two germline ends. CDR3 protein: CATSRDRGKDTTPNSDIQYF. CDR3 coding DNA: TGTGCCACCAGCAGAGATAGGGGCAAGGACACGACACCCAACTCGGACATTCAGTACTTC.

The CDR3 here is CASSLGVISGSYEQYF. Here the CDR3 DNA reads TGTGCCAGCAGCCTGGGGGTGATTAGCGGCTCCTACGAGCAGTACTTC. The chain couples TRBV11-2 to TRBJ2-7; the D gene is possibly TRBD2 (6 bases). CDR1 and CDR2 from the germline V gene are SGHAT and FQNNGV. CDR3 length equals 16 residues. Trimming took off 5 bases at V and 0 bases at J, with 17 bases between the two ends.

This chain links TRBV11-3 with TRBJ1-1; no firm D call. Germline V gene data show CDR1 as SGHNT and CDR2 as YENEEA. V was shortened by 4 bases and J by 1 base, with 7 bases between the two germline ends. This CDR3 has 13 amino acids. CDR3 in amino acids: CASSWTKNTEAFF. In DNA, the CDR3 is TGTGCCAGCAGCTGGACTAAGAACACTGAAGCTTTCTTT.

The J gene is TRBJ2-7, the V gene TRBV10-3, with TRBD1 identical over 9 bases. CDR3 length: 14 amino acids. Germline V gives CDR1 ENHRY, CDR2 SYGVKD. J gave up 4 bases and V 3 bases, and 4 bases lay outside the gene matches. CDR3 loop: CAISENRGQYEQYF. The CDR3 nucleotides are TGTGCCATCAGTGAAAACAGGGGGCAGTACGAGCAGTACTTC.

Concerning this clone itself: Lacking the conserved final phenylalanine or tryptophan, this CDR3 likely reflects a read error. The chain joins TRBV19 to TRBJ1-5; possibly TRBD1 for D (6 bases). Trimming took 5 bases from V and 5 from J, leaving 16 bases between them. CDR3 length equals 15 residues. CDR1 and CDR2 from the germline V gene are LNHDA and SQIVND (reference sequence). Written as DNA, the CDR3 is TGTGCCAGTAGTCTCGCAGGGGCCGGCCATCAGCCCCAGCATCTT. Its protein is CASSLAGAGHQPQHL.

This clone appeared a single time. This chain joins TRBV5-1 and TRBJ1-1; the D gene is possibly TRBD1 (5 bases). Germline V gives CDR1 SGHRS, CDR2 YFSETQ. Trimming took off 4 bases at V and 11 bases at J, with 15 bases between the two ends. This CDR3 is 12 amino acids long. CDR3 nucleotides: TGCGCCAGCAGCCTGAGTCAGGGACGGGCTTTCTTT. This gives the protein CASSLSQGRAFF. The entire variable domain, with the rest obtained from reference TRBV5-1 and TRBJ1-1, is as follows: KAGVTQTPRYLIKTRGQQVTLSCSPISGHRSVSWYQQTPGQGLQFLFEYFSETQRNKGNFPGRFSGRQFSNSRSEMNVSTLELGDSALYLCASSLSQGRAFFGQGTRLTVV.

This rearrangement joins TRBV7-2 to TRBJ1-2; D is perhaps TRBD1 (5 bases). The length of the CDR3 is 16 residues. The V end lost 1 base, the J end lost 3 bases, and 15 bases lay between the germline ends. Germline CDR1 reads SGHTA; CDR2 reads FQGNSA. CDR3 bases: TGTGCCAGCAGCTTAGATTTGGGACGGGGCGACTATGGCTACACCTTC. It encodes CASSLDLGRGDYGYTF.

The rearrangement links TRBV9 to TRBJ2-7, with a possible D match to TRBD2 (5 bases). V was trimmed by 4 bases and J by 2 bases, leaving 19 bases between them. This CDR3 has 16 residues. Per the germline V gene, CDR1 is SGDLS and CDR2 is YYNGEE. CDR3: CASSPDRGGTTYEQYF. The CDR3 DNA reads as TGTGCCAGCAGCCCAGATCGCGGAGGCACTACCTACGAGCAGTACTTC.

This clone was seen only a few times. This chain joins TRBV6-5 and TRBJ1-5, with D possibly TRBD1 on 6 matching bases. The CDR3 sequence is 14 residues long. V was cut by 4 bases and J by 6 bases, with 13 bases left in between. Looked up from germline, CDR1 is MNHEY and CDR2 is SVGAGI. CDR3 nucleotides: TGTGCCAGCAGTTGGGCCCAGGGGTCTCAGCCCCAGCATTTT. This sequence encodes CASSWAQGSQPQHF.

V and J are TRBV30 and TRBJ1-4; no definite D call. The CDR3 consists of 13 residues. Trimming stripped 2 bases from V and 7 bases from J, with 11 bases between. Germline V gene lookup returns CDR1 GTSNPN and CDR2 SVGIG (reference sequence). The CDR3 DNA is TGTGCCTGGAGTTACAGCGAAGGTGAAAAACTGTTTTTT. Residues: CAWSYSEGEKLFF.

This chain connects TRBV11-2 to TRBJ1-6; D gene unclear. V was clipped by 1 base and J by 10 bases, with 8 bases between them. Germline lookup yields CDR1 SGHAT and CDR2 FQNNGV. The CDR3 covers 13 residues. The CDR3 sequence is CASSLGANSPLHF. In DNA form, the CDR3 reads TGTGCCAGCAGCTTAGGGGCAAACTCACCCCTCCACTTT. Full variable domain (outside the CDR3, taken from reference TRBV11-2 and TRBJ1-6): EAGVAQSPRYKIIEKRQSVAFWCNPISGHATLYWYQQILGQGPKLLIQFQNNGVVDDSQLPKDRFSAERLKGVDSTLKIQPAKLEDSAVYLCASSLGANSPLHFGNGTRLTVT.

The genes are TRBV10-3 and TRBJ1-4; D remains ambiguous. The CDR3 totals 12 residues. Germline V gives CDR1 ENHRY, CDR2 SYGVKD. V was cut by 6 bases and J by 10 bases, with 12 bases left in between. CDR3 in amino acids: CAISLGSGKLFF. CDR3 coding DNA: TGTGCCATCAGCCTAGGGTCGGGAAAACTGTTTTTT.

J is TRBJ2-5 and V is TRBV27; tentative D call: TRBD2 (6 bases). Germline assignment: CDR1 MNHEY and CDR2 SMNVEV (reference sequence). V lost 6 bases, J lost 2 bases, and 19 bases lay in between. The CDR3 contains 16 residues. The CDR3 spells CASSSLRGRDQETQYF. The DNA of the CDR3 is TGTGCCAGCAGCTCCCTACGGGGGAGAGATCAAGAGACCCAGTACTTC.